Below, 2 T cell receptor beta chains from the same sample are listed, as sequenced in a study of OX40 agonist ivuxolimab in advanced cancers. Sequenced by immunoSEQ multiplex PCR; TCRdb stores in-frame clones only, minus some. This sample carries 65,000 to 95,000 clones, roughly nine tenths of them seen once, and the ten largest clones take roughly 2%. The sequences come from CD4+ or CD8+ T cells sorted from blood, collected in a trial of the OX40 agonist ivuxolimab. The receptors here all came from an adult with an advanced solid tumor such as melanoma, head and neck, liver or kidney cancer.

The chain joins TRBV10-1 to TRBJ2-1; 11 bases map to TRBD1. CDR1 and CDR2 (germline): WNHNN, SYGVQD (reference sequence). The V and J ends lost 6 bases and 7 bases, in that order; junction bases with no gene match: 5. This CDR3 spans 14 amino acids. Here the CDR3 reads CASRPGQGVNEQFF. In nucleotides, the CDR3 is TGCGCCAGCAGACCGGGACAGGGGGTTAATGAGCAGTTCTTC.

This clone was seen a single time. The chain joins TRBV4-1 to TRBJ1-5; D ambiguous. Germline assignment: CDR1 MGHRA and CDR2 YSYEKL. This CDR3 region has 15 residues. Trimming left V 0 bases short and J 0 bases short, with 6 bases between. For the CDR3, the DNA is TGCGCCAGCAGCCAAGAACCCCATAGCAATCAGCCCCAGCATTTT. Amino acid sequence: CASSQEPHSNQPQHF.